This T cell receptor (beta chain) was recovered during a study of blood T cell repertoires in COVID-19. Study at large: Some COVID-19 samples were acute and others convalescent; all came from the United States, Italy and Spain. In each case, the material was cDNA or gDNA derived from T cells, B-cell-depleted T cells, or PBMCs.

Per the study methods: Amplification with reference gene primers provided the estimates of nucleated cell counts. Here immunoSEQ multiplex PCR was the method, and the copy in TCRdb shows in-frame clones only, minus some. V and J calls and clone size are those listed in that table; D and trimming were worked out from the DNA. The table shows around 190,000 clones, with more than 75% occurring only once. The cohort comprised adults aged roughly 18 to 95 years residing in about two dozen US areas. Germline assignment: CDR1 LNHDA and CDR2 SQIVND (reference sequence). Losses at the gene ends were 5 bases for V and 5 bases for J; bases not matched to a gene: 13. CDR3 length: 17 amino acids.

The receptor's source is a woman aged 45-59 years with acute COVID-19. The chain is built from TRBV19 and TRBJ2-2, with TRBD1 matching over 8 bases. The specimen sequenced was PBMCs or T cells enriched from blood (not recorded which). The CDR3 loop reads CASSSLPGQERTGELFF. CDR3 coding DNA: TGTGCCAGTAGTTCATTACCGGGACAGGAACGAACCGGGGAGCTGTTTTTT.